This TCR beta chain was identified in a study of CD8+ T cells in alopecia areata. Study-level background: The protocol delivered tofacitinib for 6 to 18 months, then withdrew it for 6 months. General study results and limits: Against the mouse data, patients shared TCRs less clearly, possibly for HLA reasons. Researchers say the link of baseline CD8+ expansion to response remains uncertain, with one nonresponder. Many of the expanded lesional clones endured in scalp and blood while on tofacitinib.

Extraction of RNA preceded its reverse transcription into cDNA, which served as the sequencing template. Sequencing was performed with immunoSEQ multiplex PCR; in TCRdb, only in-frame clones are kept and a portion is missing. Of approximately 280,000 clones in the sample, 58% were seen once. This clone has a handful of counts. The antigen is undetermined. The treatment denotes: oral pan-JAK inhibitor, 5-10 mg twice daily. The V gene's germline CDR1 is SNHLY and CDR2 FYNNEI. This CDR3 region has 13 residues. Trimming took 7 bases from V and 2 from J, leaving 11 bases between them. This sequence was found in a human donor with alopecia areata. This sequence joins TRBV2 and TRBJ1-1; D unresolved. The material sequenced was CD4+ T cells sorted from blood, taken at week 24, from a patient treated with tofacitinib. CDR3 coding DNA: TGTGCCAGCACGAGGGATACCAACACTGAAGCTTTCTTT. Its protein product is CASTRDTNTEAFF.